These T cell receptor beta chains were read from a single sample in a study of blood T cell repertoires in COVID-19. Sequenced by immunoSEQ multiplex PCR; TCRdb stores in-frame clones only, minus some. The profile shows roughly 360,000 clones, around 84% of them singletons. Specimen: peripheral blood. The receptors come from a human donor with acute or convalescent COVID-19. The donor label of this sample is uncertain. Each CDR3 is given with its conserved first and last residue. The D gene is left open where the match is weak. Clone size appears in some rows only: once, few, many, or a class for an expanded clone.

J: TRBJ2-7
D: NA
size: NA
V: TRBV6-5
DNA: TGTGTCGCACGACGGGATCTTTACGAGCAGTACTTC
CDR3: CVARRDLYEQYF

J: TRBJ1-1
D: TRBD1
size: NA
V: TRBV13
DNA: TGTGCCAGCAGCTCCGACCGACAGGGTTGGACTGAAGCTTTCTTT
CDR3: CASSSDRQGWTEAFF

J: TRBJ2-7
D: TRBD1
size: NA
V: TRBV30
DNA: TGTGCCTGGAGTGTTCGACAGGGGCCCTACGAGCAGTACTTC
CDR3: CAWSVRQGPYEQYF

J: TRBJ2-7
D: TRBD2
size: NA
V: TRBV10-2
DNA: TGCGCCACGCGACTAGCGGGCACCTACGAGCAGTACTTC
CDR3: CATRLAGTYEQYF

J: TRBJ1-2
D: NA
size: NA
V: TRBV10-2
DNA: TGCGCCAGCACCCTATCGGGAGTAAATAACTATGGCTACACCTTC
CDR3: CASTLSGVNNYGYTF

J: TRBJ1-2
D: TRBD1
size: NA
V: TRBV30
DNA: TGTGCCTGCAAGAGGGGGACAGGGATCCCGGGCTATGGCTACACCTTC
CDR3: CACKRGTGIPGYGYTF

J: TRBJ1-4
D: TRBD1
size: NA
V: TRBV11-2
DNA: TGTGCCAGCAGCCCACTAGGGGGGACAGGGAAGGTGGAACTGTTTTTT
CDR3: CASSPLGGTGKVELFF

J: TRBJ1-2
D: NA
size: NA
V: TRBV6-5
DNA: TGTGCCAGCAGTTTCCTGAGACGGGAGTCTAACTATGGCTACACCTTC
CDR3: CASSFLRRESNYGYTF

J: TRBJ2-7
D: NA
size: NA
V: TRBV29-1
DNA: TGCAGCGTGACGGGGCAGGGGTACGAGCAGTACTTC
CDR3: CSVTGQGYEQYF

J: TRBJ2-7
D: TRBD2
size: NA
V: TRBV29-1
DNA: TGCAGCGTTGTGCAGCGGGAAAAAACCTACGAGCAGTACTTC
CDR3: CSVVQREKTYEQYF

J: TRBJ1-4
D: NA
size: NA
V: TRBV6-2/TRBV6-3
DNA: TGTGCCAGCAGTCGCAGGGTTACTAATGAAAAACTGTTTTTT
CDR3: CASSRRVTNEKLFF

J: TRBJ1-1
D: NA
size: NA
V: TRBV6-5
DNA: TGTGCCAGCACCCTTGGGGGGTTCAACACTGAAGCTTTCTTT
CDR3: CASTLGGFNTEAFF

J: TRBJ2-3
D: NA
size: NA
V: TRBV30
DNA: TGTGCCTGGAGTGAGACTAGAACGCAGTATTTT
CDR3: CAWSETRTQYF

J: TRBJ1-4
D: TRBD1
size: few
V: TRBV6-6
DNA: TGTGCCAGCACACGGACAGGGCTTAAACTGTTTTTT
CDR3: CASTRTGLKLFF

J: TRBJ2-1
D: TRBD2
size: NA
V: TRBV9
DNA: TGTGCCAGCAGCGTAGGAGGGGAGGGTGAGCAGTTCTTC
CDR3: CASSVGGEGEQFF

J: TRBJ2-3
D: NA
size: NA
V: TRBV30
DNA: TGTGCCTGGAGCAAGGGGGGGCTAGCGGACCTCACAGATACGCAGTATTTT
CDR3: CAWSKGGLADLTDTQYF

J: TRBJ1-1
D: NA
size: once
V: TRBV5-1
DNA: TGCGCCAGCAGCTTGGGACAGTTTAACACTGAAGCTTTCTTT
CDR3: CASSLGQFNTEAFF

J: TRBJ2-7
D: NA
size: NA
V: TRBV6-5
DNA: TGTGCCAGCAGTTTGGACTACTCCTACGAGCAGTACTTC
CDR3: CASSLDYSYEQYF

J: TRBJ1-2
D: TRBD1
size: many
V: TRBV5-4
DNA: TGTGCCAGCAGCCCGGGACAGGGAAACTATGGCTACACCTTC
CDR3: CASSPGQGNYGYTF

J: TRBJ2-1
D: TRBD2
size: many
V: TRBV7-9
DNA: TGTGCCAGCAGCTCCCCCGGGACTAGCGGACGTCAAGGGCATGAGCAGTTCTTC
CDR3: CASSSPGTSGRQGHEQFF

J: TRBJ2-5
D: TRBD1
size: NA
V: TRBV5-6
DNA: TGTGCCAGCGCATTACAGGGGCCCCCCGAGACCCAGTACTTC
CDR3: CASALQGPPETQYF

J: TRBJ1-4
D: NA
size: NA
V: TRBV7-8
DNA: TGTGCCAGCAGAGGAAACAGGGTGACTAATGAAAAACTGTTTTTT
CDR3: CASRGNRVTNEKLFF

J: TRBJ2-5
D: TRBD1
size: NA
V: TRBV7-9
DNA: TGTGCCAGCAGCACAGGGGCCAGGAAAAAGACCCAGTACTTC
CDR3: CASSTGARKKTQYF

J: TRBJ1-6
D: NA
size: NA
V: TRBV30
DNA: TGTGCCTGGAAGATCCCGGGGAGCATGAGCTCCTATAATTCACCCCTCCACTTT
CDR3: CAWKIPGSMSSYNSPLHF